The 18 T cell receptor beta chains below come from one sample, sequenced in a study of identical twins (dated by TCRdb to the mid-2010s). Libraries were constructed by 5' RACE. The sequencing machine was an Illumina HiSeq 2000. TCRdb reran the public reads through fastp at Q25 and MiXCR, keeping productive beta chains. Each entry merges the rows of one CDR3 protein and shows their most common DNA and genes. In all, the sample holds approximately 350,000 distinct CDR3 sequences, and roughly an eighth of those were seen once. The ten largest clones represent around 6.9% of the sample. These data were also reused for a study on yellow fever vaccine responses in identical twins.

The sequencing sample was made of CD8+ T cells sorted from blood. The receptors here all came from a woman aged 18 to 35 in good health.

This clonotype has just a few counts. This chain links TRBV7-9 with TRBJ2-1; 7 positions agree with TRBD2. V lost 2 bases to trimming and J lost 8 bases; unmatched junction nucleotides: 9. The CDR3 sequence is 15 residues long. Germline CDR1 reads SEHNR; CDR2 reads FQNEAQ (reference sequence). CDR3 coding DNA: TGTGCCAGCAGCTTACCTAGCGGCACCGCGGATGAGCAGTTCTTC. Translating it yields CASSLPSGTADEQFF. Variable domain in full (rest from reference TRBV7-9 and TRBJ2-1): DTGVSQNPRHKITKRGQNVTFRCDPISEHNRLYWYRQTLGQGPEFLTYFQNEAQLEKSRLLSDRFSAERPKGSFSTLEIQRTEQGDSAMYLCASSLPSGTADEQFFGPGTRLTVL.

This chain links TRBV7-2 with TRBJ2-3; weak D call: TRBD2 (5 bases). This CDR3 spans 15 amino acids. Trimming removed 1 base at V and 1 base at J, with 9 bases between. Germline assignment: CDR1 SGHTA and CDR2 FQGNSA. The CDR3 DNA follows: TGTGCCAGCAGCTTAGAACGGGGAGGCACAGATACGCAGTATTTT. Its protein product is CASSLERGGTDTQYF.

The chain has TRBV4-1 and TRBJ1-5; D is perhaps TRBD1 (6 bases). CDR3 size: 17 residues. Trimming cost V 4 bases and J 4 bases, with 20 bases left between them. From germline, CDR1 is MGHRA and CDR2 YSYEKL. CDR3 loop: CASSPIGDTGSNQPQHF. CDR3 sequence (DNA): TGCGCCAGCAGCCCGATCGGGGATACAGGGAGTAATCAGCCCCAGCATTTT.

A few counts support this clonotype. V is TRBV15 and J is TRBJ2-7, with 11 bases fitting TRBD2. The CDR3 is 15 amino acids. The germline V gene encodes CDR1 LNHNV and CDR2 YYDKDF (reference sequence). The V and J ends lost 1 base and 4 bases, in that order; junction bases with no gene match: 3. The CDR3 reads CATSRGTSGGYEQYV. The CDR3 DNA follows: TGTGCCACCAGCAGAGGAACTAGCGGGGGTTACGAGCAGTACGTC.

This rearrangement joins TRBV4-1 to TRBJ2-1; D gene uncertain. Between the trimmed V and J ends, which lost 2 bases and 8 bases, there was a span of 7 bases. The CDR3 is made up of 12 amino acids. Germline V lookup: CDR1 MGHRA, CDR2 YSYEKL. The CDR3 is CASSQLVDEQFF. The CDR3 DNA reads TGCGCCAGCAGCCAACTTGTGGATGAGCAGTTCTTC.

A few counts support this clonotype. The chain recombines TRBV2 with TRBJ1-1, with D unresolved. This CDR3 region has 14 residues. V dropped 0 bases and J dropped 6 bases, with 11 bases sitting between them. The germline CDR1 and CDR2 sequences are SNHLY and FYNNEI. CDR3 DNA sequence: TGTGCCAGCAGTGAAGCAGGAGCTGTAGCTGAAGCTTTCTTT. Amino acid sequence: CASSEAGAVAEAFF.

In its sample, this clonotype was seen a few times. The chain employs TRBV4-1 and TRBJ1-1; D unclear. The CDR3 length is 16 residues. Germline CDR1 reads MGHRA; CDR2 reads YSYEKL. Trimming pared 3 bases from V and 1 base from J, leaving 15 bases between. The CDR3 protein is CASSQTPTRENTEAFF. CDR3 in DNA: TGCGCCAGCAGCCAGACACCCACGCGGGAGAACACTGAAGCTTTCTTT.

This clonotype occurred a few times. V usage is TRBV10-3 and J usage is TRBJ2-1; a possible D gene is TRBD1 (6 bases). Trimming cost V 7 bases and J 7 bases, with 14 bases left between them. This CDR3 is built from 13 residues. CDR1 is ENHRY and CDR2 is SYGVKD in the germline V gene. CDR3 residues: CAINPGVNNEQFF. Here the CDR3 DNA reads TGTGCCATCAACCCAGGGGTGAATAATGAGCAGTTCTTC.

V is TRBV2 and J is TRBJ2-2, with 9 bases aligning to TRBD2. V was pared by 6 bases and J by 10 bases, with 9 bases of the junction left unmatched. Germline CDR1 reads SNHLY; CDR2 reads FYNNEI. CDR3 length equals 14 residues. Here the CDR3 reads CASRGGGEPEELFF. As DNA, the CDR3 is TGTGCCAGCAGAGGCGGGGGGGAACCGGAGGAGCTGTTTTTT.

This clonotype was counted a few times. The rearrangement links TRBV10-2 to TRBJ2-7, with D unclear. Trimming left V 6 bases short and J 3 bases short, with 15 bases between. The CDR3 has 14 residues. Germline CDR1 and CDR2: WSHSY and SAAADI. The CDR3 is CASRGRLEFYEQYV. The CDR3 nucleotides read TGCGCCAGCAGAGGACGGTTAGAATTCTACGAGCAGTACGTC.

This clonotype was counted between two and nine times. This rearrangement joins TRBV29-1 to TRBJ2-3, with TRBD2 matching over 7 bases. Per germline, CDR1 SQVTM and CDR2 ANQGSEA. V shed 6 bases, J shed 3 bases, and the junction held 3 bases outside the gene matches. The CDR3 sequence is 12 residues long. CDR3: CSVGGRTDTQYF. Written as DNA, the CDR3 is TGCAGCGTGGGGGGGAGGACAGATACGCAGTATTTT.

This clonotype has more than one count but fewer than ten. The chain combines TRBV9 with TRBJ2-2, with D possibly being TRBD2 (7 bases). The CDR3 covers 14 residues. Deletions cut 3 bases from V and 5 bases from J, with 11 bases between. Germline V CDR1 and CDR2: SGDLS, YYNGEE. In DNA form, the CDR3 reads TGTGCCAGCAGCGAGGGAGGGGGAACCGGGGAGCTGTTTTTT. This codes for CASSEGGGTGELFF.

In this sample, this clonotype turned up many times. The CDR3 spells CASSFMGGGDTQYF. The CDR3 DNA reads as TGTGCCAGCAGTTTTATGGGGGGCGGAGATACGCAGTATTTT. The V and J genes are TRBV12-3 or TRBV12-4 and TRBJ2-3, with D tentatively TRBD1 or TRBD2 (6 bases each). This CDR3 has 14 residues. The germline V and J ends were trimmed by 3 bases and 5 bases, with 12 bases remaining between them.

The rearrangement uses TRBV7-6 and TRBJ2-1; 7 bases match TRBD2. V was clipped by 5 bases and J by 5 bases; unmatched bases: 12. Germline CDR1 and CDR2: SGHVS and FNYEAQ. This CDR3 has 16 amino acids. Written as DNA, the CDR3 is TGTGCCAGCAGCGACATTTTAGCGGGTACTAACAATGAGCAGTTCTTC. It specifies CASSDILAGTNNEQFF.

This chain uses TRBV7-9 with TRBJ1-1; 8 positions match TRBD1. V was clipped by 3 bases and J by 1 base; unmatched bases: 4. This CDR3 region has 15 residues. Germline CDR1 and CDR2: SEHNR and FQNEAQ (reference sequence). The CDR3 region is CASSFGQGKNTEAFF. Here the CDR3 DNA reads TGTGCCAGCAGCTTCGGACAGGGAAAGAACACTGAAGCTTTCTTT.

This clonotype was picked up many times. The chain combines TRBV12-3 or TRBV12-4 with TRBJ2-3; a possible D gene is TRBD2 (7 bases). V lost 5 bases, J lost 1 base, and 19 bases lay in between. The CDR3 sequence is 17 residues long. The DNA of the CDR3 is TGTGCCAGCAGTCCCCCTTGGGGGGGGGCCGGCACAGATACGCAGTATTTT. This codes for CASSPPWGGAGTDTQYF.

V and J are TRBV28 and TRBJ2-4; D is possibly TRBD1 or TRBD2 (5 bases each). V lost 5 bases to trimming and J lost 0 bases, with 17 bases between them. Germline V CDR1 and CDR2: MDHEN, SYDVKM. This CDR3 region has 17 residues. CDR3 loop: CASSLPSTGLAKNIQYF. The CDR3 coding sequence is TGTGCCAGCAGTCTACCTTCTACAGGACTAGCCAAAAACATTCAGTACTTC.

This clonotype was counted between two and nine times. This rearrangement joins TRBV27 to TRBJ1-5, with D uncertain. V gave up 3 bases and J gave up 6 bases, with 9 bases separating them. Germline CDR1 is MNHEY and CDR2 is SMNVEV (reference sequence). The length of the CDR3 is 13 residues. CDR3 protein: CASSFSSIQPQHF. The DNA of the CDR3 is TGTGCCAGCAGTTTCTCCTCAATTCAGCCCCAGCATTTT.